This T cell receptor (beta chain) was documented in a study of response to subunit inactivated influenza vaccine. Overall study results and limits: The authors suggested that few new T cells are recruited per seasonal influenza vaccination.

To note about this clonotype: The antigen is not known.

TCRdb called the RT-PCR reads again in MiXCR, with one record for every CDR3 protein. The sample lists 450,000 to 600,000 distinct CDR3 sequences, 16% occurring once. The CDR3 consists of 15 residues. Trimming took 0 bases from V and 6 from J, leaving 13 bases between them. CDR1 is SGHRS, CDR2 YFSETQ, per germline. The sample here was CD4+ T cells sorted from PBMCs, taken approximately 25 months after vaccination. The chain is built from TRBV5-1 and TRBJ2-1; D uncertain. The source of this sequence is a man aged 50-75 years who received an inactivated influenza vaccine. The CDR3 spells CASSLASRSGNEQFF. In nucleotides, the CDR3 is TGCGCCAGCAGCTTGGCCTCAAGGTCGGGCAATGAGCAGTTCTTC.